This T cell receptor beta chain was obtained from a study of cytomegalovirus exposure and HLA in healthy donors. Study summary: In an early release, HLA-typed donors contributed approximately 80 million unique TCR sequences.

Overall study findings and caveats: In a later analysis, HLA-C alleles had the fewest associated TCRs, DRB1 alleles the most. It was only CMV serostatus that was available as immune exposure information.

Germline CDR1 reads LGHNA; CDR2 reads YSLEER. V was clipped by 1 base and J by 0 bases, with 12 bases between them. There are 16 residues in the CDR3. On this clone itself: The antigen remains undetermined.

Both 60 Vbeta primers and 13 Jbeta primers went into the PCR. Source study methods: The count from a later analysis was 79 million or so unique TCR beta chains, 9.5 million to 13 million of them shared. Data came from immunoSEQ multiplex PCR; TCRdb stores just in-frame clones and leaves some out. The DNA gave D and trimming, while V, J and clone size come from that table. The sample contains roughly 120,000 clones, roughly four fifths of which appear only once. The sequenced sample consisted of PBMCs. V gene TRBV4-3 combines with J gene TRBJ1-1, with D perhaps matching TRBD1 (5 bases). This TCR was sampled from a male donor in good health and CMV-seropositive. This CDR3 reads CASSQGPGFMNTEAFF. The CDR3 DNA follows: TGCGCCAGCAGCCAAGGGCCAGGGTTTATGAACACTGAAGCTTTCTTT.